The next 8 T cell receptor beta chains were all read from a single sample in a study of cytomegalovirus exposure and HLA in healthy donors. PCR employed 60 Vbeta and 13 Jbeta primers. TCRdb's table, derived via immunoSEQ multiplex PCR, lists solely in-frame clones and lacks some. The profile shows roughly 98,000 clones, about 81% of them singletons. The sequenced material came from PBMCs. The receptors were sampled from a man aged 35 to 55 in good health and CMV-seronegative.

This rearrangement joins TRBV7-8 to TRBJ2-3; perhaps TRBD1 as D (6 bases). The V gene's germline CDR1 is SGHVS and CDR2 FQNEAQ. The CDR3 is made up of 15 amino acids. With 4 bases removed from V and 3 bases from J, the gap between germline ends came to 14 bases. The CDR3 is CASSSDRRSTDTQYF. CDR3 nucleotide sequence: TGTGCCAGCAGCTCCGACAGGAGGTCGACAGATACGCAGTATTTT.

CDR3 in DNA: TGTGCCAGCACTTCAGGGAAGCGAATCGAGCAGTACTTC. Residues: CASTSGKRIEQYF. V is TRBV6-1 and J is TRBJ2-7, with a possible D match to TRBD1 (5 bases). V gave up 7 bases and J gave up 6 bases, with 16 bases separating them. The CDR3 length is 13 residues. Germline values: CDR1 MNHNS, CDR2 SASEGT.

The rearrangement uses TRBV7-8 and TRBJ1-2; D ambiguous. The CDR3 has 13 amino acids. Trimming took off 4 bases at V and 1 base at J, with 7 bases between the two ends. Germline V CDR1 and CDR2: SGHVS, FQNEAQ. The CDR3 sequence: CASSSRSNYGYTF. The CDR3 bases are TGTGCCAGCAGCTCTCGGAGTAACTATGGCTACACCTTC.

This chain links TRBV6-5 with TRBJ2-7; 11 nucleotides line up with TRBD1. The V gene's germline CDR1 is MNHEY and CDR2 SVGAGI. The V and J ends lost 10 bases and 4 bases, in that order; junction bases with no gene match: 6. CDR3 length equals 13 residues. The CDR3 DNA is TGTGCCACCTCAGGACAGGGGGCTTACGAGCAGTACTTC. Amino acids: CATSGQGAYEQYF.

The chain carries TRBV7-2 and TRBJ2-3, with 11 bases aligning to TRBD2. The CDR3 spans 16 residues. The germline gives CDR1 SGHTA, CDR2 FQGNSA. With 1 base clipped from V and 3 bases from J, the junction kept 3 bases outside the gene matches. The CDR3 nucleotides are TGTGCCAGCAGCTTAGAACCTAGCGGGGGGACAGATACGCAGTATTTT. Encoded protein: CASSLEPSGGTDTQYF.

The genes are TRBV5-1 and TRBJ2-5; tentatively, D is TRBD2 (6 bases). Germline V gene lookup returns CDR1 SGHRS and CDR2 YFSETQ. V was clipped by 3 bases and J by 4 bases, with 19 bases between them. This CDR3 region has 16 residues. CDR3 sequence: CASSSLQRALGETQYF. The CDR3 nucleotides read TGCGCCAGCAGCTCCCTACAGCGGGCCTTAGGAGAGACCCAGTACTTC.

The chain couples TRBV15 to TRBJ1-1; no reliable D call. Germline V gene data show CDR1 as LNHNV and CDR2 as YYDKDF (reference sequence). Between the trimmed V and J ends, which lost 0 bases and 0 bases, there was a span of 5 bases. CDR3 length: 14 residues. The CDR3, as DNA: TGTGCCACCAGCAGAGACAGGTTGAACACTGAAGCTTTCTTT. Its protein is CATSRDRLNTEAFF.

This chain links TRBV11-1 with TRBJ2-2; 8 bases fit TRBD1. This CDR3 has 16 residues. Germline V lookup: CDR1 SGHAT, CDR2 FQDESV (reference sequence). Losses at the gene ends were 5 bases for V and 5 bases for J; bases not matched to a gene: 10. CDR3 region: CASSETRTGHTGELFF. The CDR3 nucleotides are TGTGCCAGCAGCGAAACGAGGACAGGGCATACCGGGGAGCTGTTTTTT.